These 4 T cell receptor beta chains share one sample of origin, sequenced in a study of blood T cell repertoires in COVID-19. Assay: immunoSEQ multiplex PCR; the TCRdb copy retains only in-frame clones and omits some. The sample contains roughly 240,000 clones, about 82% of which appear only once. Source material: PBMCs or T cells enriched from blood (not recorded which). These receptors came from a woman between 45 and 60 years old with acute COVID-19.

The chain joins TRBV5-6 to TRBJ1-5; 8 nucleotides match TRBD1. The CDR3 is 16 residues long. In germline, CDR1 is SGHDT, CDR2 YYEEEE. J was trimmed by 2 bases and V by 4 bases; bases with no gene match: 8. In DNA, the CDR3 is TGTGCCAGCAGCCCCGGACAGGGAAGGCGCAATCAGCCCCAGCATTTT. Translated: CASSPGQGRRNQPQHF.

The gene calls are TRBV5-1 and TRBJ1-1, with D possibly matching TRBD1 (6 bases). This CDR3 is 15 amino acids long. Germline V gene data show CDR1 as SGHRS and CDR2 as YFSETQ. V was pared by 0 bases and J by 4 bases, with 13 bases between. As DNA, the CDR3 is TGCGCCAGCAGCTTGGTCGGGGGGCGGGTCACTGAAGCTTTCTTT. Its protein is CASSLVGGRVTEAFF.

The chain couples TRBV5-5 to TRBJ2-1; D not resolved. V lost 2 bases, J lost 10 bases, and 10 bases lay in between. This CDR3 is built from 12 residues. Germline V lookup: CDR1 SGHKS, CDR2 YYEKEE (reference sequence). The CDR3 spells CASSFPAGEQFF. The CDR3 region has the DNA TGTGCCAGCAGCTTCCCGGCCGGGGAGCAGTTCTTC. Using reference TRBV5-5 and TRBJ2-1 for the parts outside the CDR3, the full variable domain is DAGVTQSPTHLIKTRGQQVTLRCSPISGHKSVSWYQQVLGQGPQFIFQYYEKEERGRGNFPDRFSARQFPNYSSELNVNALLLGDSALYLCASSFPAGEQFFGPGTRLTVL.

The chain carries TRBV19 and TRBJ1-5, with 8 bases that match TRBD1. The CDR3 length is 15 residues. Germline V CDR1 and CDR2: LNHDA, SQIVND (reference sequence). V was clipped by 4 bases and J by 3 bases; unmatched bases: 5. Here the CDR3 reads CASSTDRGPNQPQHF. The CDR3 DNA reads as TGTGCCAGTAGTACCGACAGGGGCCCCAATCAGCCCCAGCATTTT. Variable domain in full (rest from reference TRBV19 and TRBJ1-5): DGGITQSPKYLFRKEGQNVTLSCEQNLNHDAMYWYRQDPGQGLRLIYYSQIVNDFQKGDIAEGYSVSREKKESFPLTVTSAQKNPTAFYLCASSTDRGPNQPQHFGDGTRLSIL.